Presented here are 16 T cell receptor beta chains from one specimen sequenced in a study of shared clonotypes between healthy human individuals. Some clones are missing from TCRdb's copy, which holds only in-frame ones; the method was immunoSEQ multiplex PCR. The sample includes about half a million clones, 65% to 85% of them seen just once. Sequenced input: PBMCs. All receptors come from a woman in her forties in good health. Some clones in this sample may be carry-over from other donors' samples.

This clone occurred many times. This chain links TRBV27 with TRBJ2-5, with TRBD2 as a possible D gene (6 bases). The CDR3 has 14 residues. Germline assignment: CDR1 MNHEY and CDR2 SMNVEV (reference sequence). V gave up 5 bases and J gave up 2 bases, with 12 bases separating them. CDR3 in DNA: TGTGCCAGCAGTGCCCTAGCGAGTCAAGAGACCCAGTACTTC. Its translation: CASSALASQETQYF.

This clone has a count of ten or more. This chain connects TRBV12-5 to TRBJ2-1; 8 nucleotides match TRBD1. From germline, CDR1 is LGHNT and CDR2 FRNRAP. J gave up 6 bases and V 7 bases, and 5 bases lay outside the gene matches. This CDR3 has 13 residues. In DNA form, the CDR3 reads TGTGCTAGTGCCCTGGACAGGGCCAATGAGCAGTTCTTC. Protein sequence: CASALDRANEQFF.

Regarding this clone: Given a far larger clone just one base away, this is likely a sequencing read error. The rearrangement uses TRBV29-1 and TRBJ2-7, with D tentatively TRBD1 (6 bases). The CDR3 contains 13 residues. The germline V gene encodes CDR1 SQVTM and CDR2 ANQGSEA. For the CDR3, the DNA is TGCATCGTTGAAGGAGGACAGAGCTACGAGCAGTACTTC. It encodes CIVEGGQSYEQYF.

V is TRBV28 and J is TRBJ1-5; perhaps TRBD1 as D (5 bases). Trimming shortened V by 5 bases and J by 6 bases, and 11 bases separated the two germline ends. Germline V gives CDR1 MDHEN, CDR2 SYDVKM. The CDR3 extends over 13 amino acids. CDR3 in DNA: TGTGCCAGCAGTCGTCAGGGTTCTCAGCCCCAGCATTTT. Protein sequence: CASSRQGSQPQHF. The full variable domain, its missing parts supplied by reference TRBV28 and TRBJ1-5, is DVKVTQSSRYLVKRTGEKVFLECVQDMDHENMFWYRQDPGLGLRLIYFSYDVKMKEKGDIPEGYSVSREKKERFSLILESASTNQTSMYLCASSRQGSQPQHFGDGTRLSIL.

This clone was observed a few times. V is TRBV2 and J is TRBJ2-5; no reliable D call. The CDR3 loop spans 14 amino acids. Germline V CDR1 and CDR2: SNHLY, FYNNEI. V lost 5 bases to trimming and J lost 0 bases, with 10 bases between them. The CDR3 loop is CASSPLSDQETQYF. In DNA, the CDR3 is TGTGCCAGCAGTCCCTTGTCGGACCAAGAGACCCAGTACTTC. Supplemented by reference TRBV2 and TRBJ2-5, the full variable domain reads EPEVTQTPSHQVTQMGQEVILRCVPISNHLYFYWYRQILGQKVEFLVSFYNNEISEKSEIFDDQFSVERPDGSNFTLKIRSTKLEDSAMYFCASSPLSDQETQYFGPGTRLLVL.

With regard to this clone: This likely came from a read error, as a far larger clone is one base away. This CDR3 is also generated by other DNA sequences in the sample. The chain carries TRBV4-1 and TRBJ1-1; D might be TRBD1 (6 bases). Germline V gives CDR1 MGHRA, CDR2 YSYEKL. The CDR3 contains 14 residues. With 7 bases removed from V and 5 bases from J, the gap between germline ends came to 17 bases. CDR3 sequence reads: CASTPRGAGTEAFF. The CDR3 coding sequence is TGCGCCAGCACACCACGGGGGGCTGGGACTGAAGCTTTCTTT.

As concerns this clone: One base separates it from a far larger clone, so it is likely a read error. The conserved phenylalanine or tryptophan is not found at the CDR3 terminus, so this likely reflects a read error. This chain links TRBV6-1 with TRBJ1-1; unclear D gene. Germline values: CDR1 MNHNS, CDR2 SASEGT. This CDR3 is 11 amino acids long. Deletions cut 8 bases from V and 4 bases from J, with 8 bases between. CDR3 DNA: TGTGCCAGCGACGTGGGCACTGAAGCTTTCCTT. It yields the protein CASDVGTEAFL.

As regards this clone: A much more abundant neighbour one base away suggests this may be a read error. The chain links TRBV5-1 to TRBJ1-2; D might be TRBD1 (6 bases). CDR1 SGHRS and CDR2 YFSETQ come from the germline V gene. This CDR3 spans 14 amino acids. The V end was cut by 3 bases, the J end by 0 bases, with 9 bases between. The CDR3 DNA reads as TGCGCCAGCAGCTCCTGGACAGCTAACTATGGCTACACCTTC. Translation gives CASSSWTANYGYTF.

J is TRBJ2-5 and V is TRBV15; 10 bases match TRBD1. The CDR3 runs 14 residues. The V gene's germline CDR1 is LNHNV and CDR2 YYDKDF (reference sequence). The V gene end was trimmed by 8 bases and the J gene end by 5 bases; junction bases not matched to a gene: 8. This chain's CDR3 is CATAFDRGHETQYF. CDR3 nucleotides: TGTGCCACCGCCTTCGACAGGGGGCATGAGACCCAGTACTTC. Full variable domain (outside the CDR3, taken from reference TRBV15 and TRBJ2-5): DAMVIQNPRYQVTQFGKPVTLSCSQTLNHNVMYWYQQKSSQAPKLLFHYYDKDFNNEADTPDNFQSRRPNTSFCFLDIRSPGLGDTAMYLCATAFDRGHETQYFGPGTRLLVL.

The CDR3 is CASSFSGVPQETQYF. The CDR3 DNA sequence: TGTGCCAGCAGCTTTTCTGGGGTCCCCCAAGAGACCCAGTACTTC. The chain has TRBV5-8 and TRBJ2-5, with D unresolved. The CDR3 contains 15 residues. Germline CDR1 and CDR2: SGHTS and YDEGEE. The ends were cut back, 2 bases at V and 1 base at J, with 12 bases in the middle.

Regarding this clone: Given a far larger clone just one base away, this is likely a sequencing read error. V and J are TRBV6-5 and TRBJ2-7; unclear D gene. Trimming cost V 10 bases and J 2 bases, with 12 bases left between them. The CDR3 runs to 12 residues. Germline V gene data show CDR1 as MNHEY and CDR2 as SVGAGI. The DNA for the CDR3 is TGTGCCAACAGCCACAGCCCCTACGAGCAGTACTTC. This gives the protein CANSHSPYEQYF.

This clone was picked up a small number of times. CDR3 in DNA: TGTGCCAGCAGTTGGTGGAGCTCTAAAAGCGGCGTTTTTTTCAGTGAAGCTTTCTTT. Protein sequence: CASSWWSSKSGVFFSEAFF. The rearrangement links TRBV5-6 to TRBJ1-1, with D unresolved. This CDR3 has 19 amino acids. From germline, CDR1 is SGHDT and CDR2 YYEEEE. Trimming shortened V by 5 bases and J by 7 bases, and 33 bases separated the two germline ends.

The chain combines TRBV5-1 with TRBJ2-5, with 8 bases aligning to TRBD2. The CDR3 is made up of 14 amino acids. The germline V gene encodes CDR1 SGHRS and CDR2 YFSETQ. V shed 1 base and J 7 bases; nucleotides not matched to a gene: 6. CDR3 in amino acids: CASSLTGGSRTQYF. DNA for the CDR3: TGCGCCAGCAGCTTGACGGGGGGGAGTCGGACCCAGTACTTC.

This chain links TRBV4-1 with TRBJ2-1; 12 nucleotides align to TRBD2. After removal of 5 bases from V and 5 bases from J, the junction contained 4 bases not matched to a gene. Germline lookup yields CDR1 MGHRA and CDR2 YSYEKL. This CDR3 has 15 amino acids. The DNA of the CDR3 is TGCGCCAGCAGCTCTTGGACTAGCGGGGACAATGAGCAGTTCTTC. Protein: CASSSWTSGDNEQFF.

The chain joins TRBV10-3 to TRBJ2-1; D not certain. In germline, CDR1 is ENHRY, CDR2 SYGVKD. V lost 6 bases and J 8 bases, leaving 11 bases between the germline ends. This CDR3 region has 12 residues. The CDR3 sequence is CAIRTAQDEQFF. In DNA form, the CDR3 reads TGTGCCATCAGGACGGCGCAGGATGAGCAGTTCTTC.

This rearrangement joins TRBV10-3 to TRBJ1-4; D perhaps matches TRBD1 (5 bases). The CDR3 sequence is 13 residues long. V shed 4 bases and J shed 5 bases, with 8 bases lying between them. Per germline, CDR1 ENHRY and CDR2 SYGVKD. The CDR3 protein is CAISGQRNEKLFF. The DNA of the CDR3 is TGTGCCATCAGTGGACAGAGAAATGAAAAACTGTTTTTT.